A selection of T cell receptor beta chains follows, all from one sample in a study of T cell responses to AZD1222 COVID-19 vaccine. Assay used: immunoSEQ multiplex PCR; TCRdb lists only in-frame clones, some missing. The sample includes some 130,000 clones, approximately 86% of them seen just once. The specimen comprised peripheral blood, sampled 28 days after the second AZD1222 dose. These receptors were collected from an adult who received the AZD1222 COVID-19 vaccine. Each CDR3 is given with its conserved first and last residue. D genes are given only for firm matches. Where a row states a size, it is once, few, many or the class of an expanded clone; other rows omit it.

DNA,CDR3,V,J,D,size
TGTGCCAGCAGACCTAAAAAGGACCCCGTAGTTCAGCCCCAGCATTTT,CASRPKKDPVVQPQHF,TRBV21-1,TRBJ1-5,NA,medium-sized
TGTGCCAGCAGCCTGAGTCTGGCTCAGCCCCAGCATTTT,CASSLSLAQPQHF,TRBV5-5,TRBJ1-5,NA,NA
TGTGCTAGCAGCCCAGGACTAGCGGGGGGAACTCAAGAGACCCAGTACTTC,CASSPGLAGGTQETQYF,TRBV7-7,TRBJ2-5,TRBD2,NA
TGTGCCAGCAGGTATCAAATTCAGGGCAATGAGCAGTTCTTC,CASRYQIQGNEQFF,TRBV6-5,TRBJ2-1,NA,NA
TGCGCCAGCAGCCAAACCACAGGGGGCAATAATTCACCCCTCCACTTT,CASSQTTGGNNSPLHF,TRBV4-1,TRBJ1-6,TRBD1,NA
TGTGCCAGCAGTCAAGACGGGTATCAGCCCCAGCATTTT,CASSQDGYQPQHF,TRBV12-3/TRBV12-4,TRBJ1-5,NA,NA
TGTGCCAGCAGCCAATACGGACAAGATAATGAAAAACTGTTTTTT,CASSQYGQDNEKLFF,TRBV3-1/TRBV3-2,TRBJ1-4,NA,few
TGTGCCAGCAGTCCCGGGACAGAGCTCTACGAGCAGTACTTC,CASSPGTELYEQYF,TRBV28,TRBJ2-7,TRBD1,NA
TGTGCCAGCAGCAAAGGTAGGGGGACAGCTTATAATTCACCCCTCCACTTT,CASSKGRGTAYNSPLHF,TRBV21-1,TRBJ1-6,NA,NA
TGTGCCAGCAGTCTGGGTCCAGACGAGCAGTACTTC,CASSLGPDEQYF,TRBV12-3/TRBV12-4,TRBJ2-7,NA,NA
TGTGCCAGCAGCCTCCGAGAAGCGGGGCCGAGCTCCTACGAGCAGTACTTC,CASSLREAGPSSYEQYF,TRBV3-1/TRBV3-2,TRBJ2-7,TRBD2,NA
TGTGCCAGCAGCTCTTTTTCTGCCCCTCCCTACGAGCAGTACTTC,CASSSFSAPPYEQYF,TRBV28,TRBJ2-7,NA,NA
TGTGCCAGCAGCCAAGCAGACAGGGATGGTCAGCCCCAGCATTTT,CASSQADRDGQPQHF,TRBV4-2,TRBJ1-5,TRBD1,NA
TGTGCCAGCAGTCTCTGGGGGGGGAATCAGCCCCAGCATTTT,CASSLWGGNQPQHF,TRBV27,TRBJ1-5,NA,NA
TGTGCCAGCAGCTCCCGACTAGCGGAAGCTTACGAGCAGTACTTC,CASSSRLAEAYEQYF,TRBV5-5,TRBJ2-7,TRBD2,NA
TGCGCCAGCAGTCCAAATAAGGGCGAGCAGTACTTC,CASSPNKGEQYF,TRBV5-1,TRBJ2-7,NA,NA
TGTGCCAGCAGTGAACGGCGGAGGGACCGCATCTACGAGCAGTACTTC,CASSERRRDRIYEQYF,TRBV6-1,TRBJ2-7,NA,NA
TGCGCCAGCAGCTTTGGGGGCAGGGGGGATGAAAAACTGTTTTTT,CASSFGGRGDEKLFF,TRBV5-1,TRBJ1-4,TRBD1,once
TGTGCCATCAGCCAGGACAGGGGCCGGTCACCCCTCCACTTT,CAISQDRGRSPLHF,TRBV10-3,TRBJ1-6,TRBD1,NA
TGTGCCAGCAGCTTAGTGTCCGGGGACAGGGAAAACTATGGCTACACCTTC,CASSLVSGDRENYGYTF,TRBV7-8,TRBJ1-2,TRBD1,NA
TGTGCCAGCAGCCCAGCCGTACTAGCGGGGGGGCGGACAGATACGCAGTATTTT,CASSPAVLAGGRTDTQYF,TRBV9,TRBJ2-3,TRBD2,once
TGCGCCAGCAGCCAGAATCAGGGGAAAGGCTACACCTTC,CASSQNQGKGYTF,TRBV4-3,TRBJ1-2,NA,NA
TGTGCCTGGAGTGCACTGCGGGGGAGCAAAACAGATACGCAGTATTTT,CAWSALRGSKTDTQYF,TRBV30,TRBJ2-3,TRBD2,NA
TGTGCCAGCAGTTACTCCAACCCGGACAGCTATGGCTACACCTTC,CASSYSNPDSYGYTF,TRBV6-5,TRBJ1-2,NA,NA
TGTGCCAGCAGCCAAGATAGGGAGCAGCCCCAGCATTTT,CASSQDREQPQHF,TRBV14,TRBJ1-5,NA,NA
TGTGCCAGCAGCATTCTAGCGGGAGGTGGAGAGACCCAGTACTTC,CASSILAGGGETQYF,TRBV11-2,TRBJ2-5,TRBD2,NA
TGTGCCATCAGTGATGGGGACAGGGGGGGCACCATATATTTT,CAISDGDRGGTIYF,TRBV10-3,TRBJ1-3,TRBD1,NA
TGTGCCAGCACCTCCGGTACGGGGTCTTACAATGAGCAGTTCTTC,CASTSGTGSYNEQFF,TRBV6-4,TRBJ2-1,NA,NA
TGTGCCAGCAGCGGGGGACAGGGGCGCTCCTACGAGCAGTACTTC,CASSGGQGRSYEQYF,TRBV9,TRBJ2-7,TRBD1,NA
TGTGCCAGCAGCCAAGACCTAAGCACGGGGAAACTGTTTTTT,CASSQDLSTGKLFF,TRBV3-1/TRBV3-2,TRBJ1-4,NA,NA
TGTGCAAGTCGCTTAGAGGCGGGTTTAGCCTACAATGAGCAGTTCTTC,CASRLEAGLAYNEQFF,TRBV12-2,TRBJ2-1,NA,few
TGTGCCAGCAGTTTAAGCCAGACCCAGTACTTC,CASSLSQTQYF,TRBV12-3/TRBV12-4,TRBJ2-5,NA,once
TGTGCCAGCAGCTTAGCGGCGCAGGGGGTCACAGATACGCAGTATTTT,CASSLAAQGVTDTQYF,TRBV7-2,TRBJ2-3,TRBD1,NA
TGTGCCAGCAGTCCGGTTGGGACTAGCTTCGAGCAGTACTTC,CASSPVGTSFEQYF,TRBV7-2,TRBJ2-7,TRBD2,once
TGTGCCAGCAGTTCAGAGTACTCCTATAATTCACCCCTCCACTTT,CASSSEYSYNSPLHF,TRBV6-2/TRBV6-3,TRBJ1-6,NA,NA
TGTGCCAGCAGCCCTGCGGGGGGAGACTCCTACAATGAGCAGTTCTTC,CASSPAGGDSYNEQFF,TRBV5-5,TRBJ2-1,TRBD2,once
TGTGCCAGCAGTCCGCTCGCAAACCGACGGAACACTGAAGCTTTCTTT,CASSPLANRRNTEAFF,TRBV2,TRBJ1-1,NA,NA
TGTGCCAGCAGTCCCGGGGGCTACGAGCAGTACTTC,CASSPGGYEQYF,TRBV28,TRBJ2-7,NA,NA
TGTGCCATCAGTGAGTCGGGGACATTAGAGGAACAGCCCCAGCATTTT,CAISESGTLEEQPQHF,TRBV10-3,TRBJ1-5,NA,once
TGTGCCGGCGAACAGCGGGAGGGTTTAATTCAGTACTTC,CAGEQREGLIQYF,TRBV30,TRBJ2-4,TRBD2,NA
TGTGCCAGCAGTCCCGACACTTACTATAATTCACCCCTCCACTTT,CASSPDTYYNSPLHF,TRBV6-5,TRBJ1-6,NA,NA
TGCGCCAGCAGCCAAGAGCTAGCGGGGGGGCATGAGGCAGATACGCAGTATTTT,CASSQELAGGHEADTQYF,TRBV4-1,TRBJ2-3,TRBD2,NA
TGTGCCAGCAGCTTAGATCGCAATCAGCCCCAGCATTTT,CASSLDRNQPQHF,TRBV11-2,TRBJ1-5,NA,NA
TGTGCCACCAGGGGCAGGCCTGGGGCTGAAGCTTTCTTT,CATRGRPGAEAFF,TRBV15,TRBJ1-1,NA,NA
TGTGCCAGCAGCCCTTTGGCGCGCAACTATGGCTACACCTTC,CASSPLARNYGYTF,TRBV7-2,TRBJ1-2,NA,NA
TGTGCCAGCAGCGCTAACGACAGGGACTCACCCCTCCACTTT,CASSANDRDSPLHF,TRBV9,TRBJ1-6,TRBD1,NA
TGTGCCAGCAGCCCCGGTGACAGACTTGGCTACACCTTC,CASSPGDRLGYTF,TRBV11-3,TRBJ1-2,NA,NA
TGTGCCAGTAATGGACAGCCTTTAAATGAAAAACTGTTTTTT,CASNGQPLNEKLFF,TRBV6-5,TRBJ1-4,NA,NA
TGTGCCAGCAGCCAAGGGACTGGAAACACCATATATTTT,CASSQGTGNTIYF,TRBV3-1/TRBV3-2,TRBJ1-3,NA,NA
TGTGCCAGCTCACCGGGGACTGTAGATACGGGGACCCAGTACTTC,CASSPGTVDTGTQYF,TRBV18,TRBJ2-5,NA,few